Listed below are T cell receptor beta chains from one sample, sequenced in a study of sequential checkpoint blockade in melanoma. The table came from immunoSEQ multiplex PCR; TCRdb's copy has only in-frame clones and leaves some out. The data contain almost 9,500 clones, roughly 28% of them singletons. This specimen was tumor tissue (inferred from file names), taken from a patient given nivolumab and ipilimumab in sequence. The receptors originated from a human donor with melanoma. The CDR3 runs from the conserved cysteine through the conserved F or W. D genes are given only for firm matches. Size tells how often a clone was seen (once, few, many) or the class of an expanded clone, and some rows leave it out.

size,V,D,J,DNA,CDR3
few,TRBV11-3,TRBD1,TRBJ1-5,TGTGCCAGCAGCGTAGGGTGGGGACAGAATCAGCCCCAGCATTTT,CASSVGWGQNQPQHF
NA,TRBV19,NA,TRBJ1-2,TGTGCCAGTAGTATGCAGGGAGAGGTTGTTGGCTACACCTTC,CASSMQGEVVGYTF
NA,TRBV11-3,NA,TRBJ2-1,TGTGCCAGCAGCTCTGCTGCCAGGTACAATGAGCAGTTCTTC,CASSSAARYNEQFF
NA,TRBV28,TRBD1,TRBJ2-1,TGTGCCAGCAGTTTGGGACAGGGGATTCAAGGTGAGCAGTTCTTC,CASSLGQGIQGEQFF
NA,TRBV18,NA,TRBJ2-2,TGTGCCAGCTCACAGGTGAACACCGGGGAGCTGTTTTTT,CASSQVNTGELFF
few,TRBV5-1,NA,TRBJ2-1,TGCGCCAGCAGCTTGGATGCCTCCACAGATGAGCAGTTCTTC,CASSLDASTDEQFF
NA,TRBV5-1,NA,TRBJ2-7,TGCGCCACCCGACCGGCAGCGAGCTCCTACGAGCAGTACTTC,CATRPAASSYEQYF
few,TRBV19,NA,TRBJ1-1,TGTGCCAGTACCCCTTGGGGGAACACTGAAGCTTTCTTT,CASTPWGNTEAFF
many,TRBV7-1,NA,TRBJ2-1,TGTGCCAGTAACCTGAGGGGTTACAATGAGCAGTTCTTC,CASNLRGYNEQFF
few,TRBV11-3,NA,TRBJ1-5,TGTGCCAGCAGCTTAGGGACTCCCTATAGCAATCAGCCCCAGCATTTT,CASSLGTPYSNQPQHF
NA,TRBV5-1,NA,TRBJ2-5,TGCGCCAGCAGCTTTGGCGAGGGGTTCGAGACCCAGTACTTC,CASSFGEGFETQYF
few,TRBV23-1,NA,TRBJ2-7,TGCGCCAGCAGCTTCAACCTCCTTTACGAGCAGTACTTC,CASSFNLLYEQYF
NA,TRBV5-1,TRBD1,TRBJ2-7,TGCGCCAGCAGATTGGGACAGGGGTTCTCCTACGAGCAGTACTTC,CASRLGQGFSYEQYF
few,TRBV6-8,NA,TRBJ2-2,TGTGCCAGCAGTACATTCGGGACACCCACCGGGGAGCTGTTTTTT,CASSTFGTPTGELFF
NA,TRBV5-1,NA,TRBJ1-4,TGCGCCAGCAGCTTAACTCAGATGGATGAAAAACTGTTTTTT,CASSLTQMDEKLFF
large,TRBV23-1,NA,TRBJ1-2,TGCGCCAGCAGTCAATCGATTTCCAGACCCAACTATGGCTACACCTTC,CASSQSISRPNYGYTF
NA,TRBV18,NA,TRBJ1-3,TGTGCCAGCTCACCGGACAGTAGAAACACCATATATTTT,CASSPDSRNTIYF
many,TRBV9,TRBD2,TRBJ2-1,TGTGCCAGCAGTGACCCTGATAGCGGGGGGGCTCAAGATGAGCAGTTCTTC,CASSDPDSGGAQDEQFF
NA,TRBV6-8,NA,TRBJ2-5,TGTGCCAGCAGTTACTCTCCCATACAGGGGGGGGAGACCCAGTACTTC,CASSYSPIQGGETQYF
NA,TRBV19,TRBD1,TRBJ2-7,TGTGCCAGTAGTTCTCTAGGCGGACAGGGAACCTACGAGCAGTACTTC,CASSSLGGQGTYEQYF
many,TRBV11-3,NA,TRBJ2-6,TGTGCCAGCAGCTTGTATGCGACAGGAGCCTCTGGGGCCAACGTCCTGACTTTC,CASSLYATGASGANVLTF
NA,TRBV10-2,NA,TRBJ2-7,TGCGCCAGCACTGGGGGGACAACCTACGAGCAGTACTTC,CASTGGTTYEQYF